This TCR beta chain was sequenced during a study of blood T cell repertoires in COVID-19. Study background: From the United States, Italy and Spain came samples of acute and convalescent COVID-19. The cDNA or gDNA used as material had been derived from T cells, B-cell-depleted T cells, or PBMCs.

Germline values: CDR1 SNHLY, CDR2 FYNNEI. This CDR3 is 13 amino acids long. Trimming removed 7 bases from V and 10 bases from J, with 14 bases in between. Seattle patients were enrolled during active infection and followed longitudinally. Per the authors' pipeline: Cell counts per sample came from amplifying reference gene primers. The protocol was immunoSEQ multiplex PCR, while the TCRdb copy is restricted to in-frame clones and leaves out a portion. V, J and clone size are those of that table, while D and trimming were read from the DNA. The profile shows 95,000 to 150,000 clones, about 93% of them singletons.

The V gene is TRBV2, the J gene TRBJ1-6; tentative D call: TRBD1 (6 bases). Material: peripheral blood. The sequence was obtained from a man aged 50 to 60 with COVID-19, enrolled during active disease. The DNA of the CDR3 is TGTGCCAGCAAGCGGTCAGGGGACTCACCCCTCCACTTT. Translation: CASKRSGDSPLHF.